The rows below give T cell receptor beta chains drawn from one sample of a study of cytomegalovirus exposure and HLA in healthy donors. Clones were read by immunoSEQ multiplex PCR, and TCRdb kept only the in-frame ones, dropping some. The table lists 70,000 or so clones. The specimen sequenced was PBMCs. The receptors shown here come from a boy aged 5-17 years in good health and CMV-seronegative. The CDR3 runs from the conserved cysteine through the conserved F or W. Each record gives: D gene, V gene, J gene, CDR3 protein, CDR3 DNA. A D gene is named only where the DNA matches it firmly.

.	TRBV5-1	TRBJ2-1	CASSLDSSNEQFF	TGCGCCAGCAGCCTGGATAGCTCCAATGAGCAGTTCTTC
TRBD2	TRBV6-5	TRBJ2-1	CASSYWTSGRRDEQFF	TGTGCCAGCAGTTACTGGACTAGCGGGAGACGCGATGAGCAGTTCTTC
TRBD1	TRBV6-5	TRBJ2-7	CASRRQGREQYF	TGTGCCAGCAGGAGACAGGGGCGCGAGCAGTACTTC
TRBD2	TRBV4-1	TRBJ2-1	CASSQMGTSGPYNEQFF	TGCGCCAGCAGCCAAATGGGAACTAGCGGTCCATACAATGAGCAGTTCTTC
TRBD1	TRBV2	TRBJ1-1	CASMRGQGFTEAFF	TGTGCCAGCATGAGGGGACAGGGGTTCACTGAAGCTTTCTTT
.	TRBV13	TRBJ2-7	CASSLASRDNYEQYF	TGTGCCAGCAGCTTAGCGTCCAGGGATAACTACGAGCAGTACTTC
TRBD1	TRBV6-4	TRBJ2-3	CASGQGHTDTQYF	TGTGCCAGCGGACAGGGCCACACAGATACGCAGTATTTT
.	TRBV15	TRBJ1-1	CATSRDRGGNTEAFF	TGTGCCACCAGCAGAGACCGGGGGGGGAACACTGAAGCTTTCTTT
.	TRBV6-5	TRBJ2-1	CASRTGRGYVNEQFF	TGTGCCAGCAGGACCGGGAGAGGGTATGTCAATGAGCAGTTCTTC
.	TRBV7-9	TRBJ1-4	CASSFGRERTNEKLFF	TGTGCCAGCAGCTTTGGAAGGGAGAGAACTAATGAAAAACTGTTTTTT
TRBD2	TRBV19	TRBJ2-4	CASSRGLAGVNQYF	TGTGCCAGTAGTCGGGGACTAGCGGGAGTTAATCAGTACTTC
.	TRBV30	TRBJ2-2	CAGSVRYRANGELFF	TGTGCCGGGAGTGTAAGATACAGGGCGAACGGGGAGCTGTTTTTT
TRBD1	TRBV5-4	TRBJ1-1	CASRARDRAPNTEAFF	TGTGCCAGCAGGGCCCGGGACAGGGCACCGAACACTGAAGCTTTCTTT
TRBD1	TRBV19	TRBJ1-2	CASSIPGGRGGYTF	TGTGCCAGTAGTATCCCAGGGGGCAGAGGTGGCTACACCTTC
.	TRBV30	TRBJ1-1	CAWSVLPGGPMNTEAFF	TGTGCCTGGAGTGTACTTCCAGGAGGGCCAATGAACACTGAAGCTTTCTTT
TRBD2	TRBV9	TRBJ2-7	CASSVSPAAGLAPYEQYF	TGTGCCAGCAGCGTAAGTCCAGCGGCGGGACTAGCGCCCTACGAGCAGTACTTC
TRBD1	TRBV11-3	TRBJ2-1	CASSYRQGTDNEQFF	TGTGCCAGCAGCTACCGACAGGGAACAGACAATGAGCAGTTCTTC
.	TRBV29-1	TRBJ1-2	CSAVAGGSYTF	TGCAGCGCTGTTGCGGGGGGGAGCTACACCTTC
TRBD2	TRBV6-5	TRBJ2-2	CASSLAGWNTGELFF	TGTGCCAGCAGTCTAGCGGGGTGGAACACCGGGGAGCTGTTTTTT
TRBD2	TRBV5-5	TRBJ2-1	CASSSGSGRKTSGDNEQFF	TGTGCCAGCAGCTCAGGTAGCGGGAGGAAAACGAGCGGGGACAATGAGCAGTTCTTC
.	TRBV9	TRBJ2-7	CASSVTTGTLYEQYF	TGTGCCAGCAGCGTAACTACAGGGACCTTATACGAGCAGTACTTC
.	TRBV5-1	TRBJ1-1	CASSLMGGLDTEAFF	TGCGCCAGCAGCTTGATGGGGGGGCTAGACACTGAAGCTTTCTTT
.	TRBV29-1	TRBJ2-7	CSVRRGAYEQYF	TGCAGCGTTCGAAGAGGAGCCTACGAGCAGTACTTC
.	TRBV5-6	TRBJ2-7	CASRLQGALYEQYF	TGTGCCAGCAGGTTACAGGGAGCTCTCTACGAGCAGTACTTC
.	TRBV6-5	TRBJ1-2	CASKGPRGYGYTF	TGTGCCAGCAAAGGACCCCGGGGCTATGGCTACACCTTC
.	TRBV6-1	TRBJ1-1	CASTSGVTLQAFF	TGTGCCAGCACTTCCGGGGTCACGCTGCAAGCTTTCTTT
.	TRBV18	TRBJ1-1	CASSPFSQTDTEAFF	TGTGCCAGCTCACCATTCTCTCAAACGGACACTGAAGCTTTCTTT
TRBD1	TRBV6-5	TRBJ1-2	CASSRKDRNYGYTF	TGTGCCAGCAGCCGAAAGGACAGGAACTATGGCTACACCTTC
TRBD1	TRBV5-4	TRBJ1-6	CASSTTTGVGSPLHF	TGTGCCAGCAGCACAACCACAGGGGTCGGGTCACCCCTCCACTTT